This TCR beta chain comes out of a study of blood T cell repertoires in COVID-19 (dated by TCRdb to between 2020 and 2021). For the study in its entirety: Samples from collaborators originated in the United States, Italy and Spain and spanned both the acute and convalescent phases of COVID-19. The prospective study material was composed of cDNA or gDNA derived from T cells, B-cell-depleted T cells, or PBMCs. Subjects who had been exposed to COVID-19, were actively infected with it, or had recovered from it provided the deeply sampled blood TCRbeta repertoires that made up the dataset. The repertoires were released in a freely available public database intended as a resource for research on the immune response to SARS-CoV-2. Samples were obtained from the ongoing ImmuneRACE study (first 160 participants) and from over 1,000 subjects provided by 6 global collaborators. The sample metadata nearly always contained a de-identified subject ID, COVID-19 status, age in years and sex. HLA class I and class II types, where available, came from metadata supplied by the sample provider rather than from assay-based typing.

Study-level results and caveats: How much clinical and demographic metadata was included differed by source and by participant, and the metadata was provided uncurated.

From cysteine to phenylalanine, the CDR3 is 20 amino acids long. The sequence is cut down to CDR3 DNA, 60 bases in frame from base 1. The germline V gene supplies CDR1 KGHDR and CDR2 SFDVKD. The germline ends are 24 bases apart after V is trimmed by 4 bases and J by 0 bases. The collaborating institutions used their own protocols to collect whole blood in K2EDTA tubes. For TCRbeta analysis, collaborator samples were shipped as frozen whole blood, as isolated PBMCs, or as DNA extracted from either sample type. TCRbeta CDR3 regions were amplified from genomic DNA using the immunoSEQ Assay, a bias-controlled multiplex PCR. Per the original workflow: The number of nucleated cells in each sample was estimated from the amplification of reference gene primers within the assay. To quantify the absolute abundance of each unique TCRbeta CDR3 rearrangement, sequence reads were collapsed and filtered. For each sample, productive Simpson clonality was calculated as the square root of Simpson's diversity index over productive rearrangements. TCRdb re-hosts the immuneACCESS table, in-frame sequences only. Its copies lack some clones; in the studies checked, an unresolved V gene accounts for under half of them, and the cause for the rest is not known. Clonal size and the V and J genes are those of that table, whereas D and trimming came from the DNA. In this sample the table shows around 100,000 clones, about nine tenths of which occur a single time. The top ten hold 4.5% to 5.5% of the sample.

A word on this clone: Which antigen it targets is not known. No base-level quality is on record; no much larger clone is a single base apart.

The TCR originated in a man in his forties or fifties with acute or convalescent COVID-19. The chain is made from TRBV24-1 and TRBJ2-1; TRBD1 could be the D gene, as 5 bases match. Sequenced material: peripheral blood. The nucleotide sequence reads TGTGCCACCAGTGACCCCAGGGATCCCACCCTGAAAAGCTCCTACAATGAGCAGTTCTTC. Its amino acids are CATSDPRDPTLKSSYNEQFF.